Listed below are T cell receptor beta chains from one sample, sequenced in a study of blood T cell repertoires in COVID-19. Measured with immunoSEQ multiplex PCR; TCRdb has only the in-frame clones, and not every one. The table shows some 300,000 clones, with around 90% occurring only once. The specimen sequenced was PBMCs or T cells enriched from blood (not recorded which). These receptors were obtained from a woman aged 60-70 years in a cohort exposed to, infected with or recovered from COVID-19 (not recorded which). Both conserved end residues are part of each CDR3. The order of the fields is J gene, D gene, V gene, clone size, CDR3 protein, CDR3 DNA. D genes are given only for firm matches. Not every row has a clone size; where given, it reads once, few, many or a size class.

j_call: TRBJ2-6
d_call: TRBD1
v_call: TRBV7-3
clone_size: .
cdr3_aa: CASSSTGQGASGANVLTF
cdr3_nt: TGTGCCAGCAGCTCCACCGGACAGGGGGCGTCTGGGGCCAACGTCCTGACTTTC

j_call: TRBJ2-7
d_call: TRBD2
v_call: TRBV3-1/TRBV3-2
clone_size: .
cdr3_aa: CASGSSGSYEQYF
cdr3_nt: TGTGCCAGCGGATCTAGCGGGAGCTACGAGCAGTACTTC

j_call: TRBJ2-1
d_call: TRBD2
v_call: TRBV19
clone_size: .
cdr3_aa: CASTTSGLSYNEQFF
cdr3_nt: TGTGCCAGTACCACTAGCGGTCTCTCCTACAATGAGCAGTTCTTC

j_call: TRBJ2-7
d_call: .
v_call: TRBV30
clone_size: .
cdr3_aa: CAWSNTRYEQYF
cdr3_nt: TGTGCCTGGAGTAACACACGTTACGAGCAGTACTTC

j_call: TRBJ1-1
d_call: .
v_call: TRBV18
clone_size: .
cdr3_aa: CASSPPSRVNTEAFF
cdr3_nt: TGTGCCAGCTCACCACCGTCCAGGGTGAACACTGAAGCTTTCTTT

j_call: TRBJ1-1
d_call: .
v_call: TRBV27
clone_size: .
cdr3_aa: CASSLAFRLTEAFF
cdr3_nt: TGTGCCAGCAGTTTAGCGTTCAGGCTCACTGAAGCTTTCTTT

j_call: TRBJ2-5
d_call: TRBD1
v_call: TRBV29-1
clone_size: .
cdr3_aa: CSVPRQGLETQYF
cdr3_nt: TGCAGCGTCCCGAGACAGGGGCTGGAGACCCAGTACTTC

j_call: TRBJ2-2
d_call: .
v_call: TRBV5-1
clone_size: .
cdr3_aa: CASSPTLGLTKGELFF
cdr3_nt: TGCGCCAGCAGCCCAACCCTGGGACTGACGAAGGGGGAGCTGTTTTTT

j_call: TRBJ2-1
d_call: TRBD2
v_call: TRBV6-6
clone_size: .
cdr3_aa: CASSYGLAGGANEQFF
cdr3_nt: TGTGCCAGCAGTTACGGACTAGCGGGGGGGGCCAATGAGCAGTTCTTC

j_call: TRBJ2-1
d_call: TRBD2
v_call: TRBV15
clone_size: .
cdr3_aa: CATSRRVAGLAGASSYNEQFF
cdr3_nt: TGTGCCACCAGCAGGCGAGTCGCGGGACTAGCGGGGGCCAGCTCCTACAATGAGCAGTTCTTC

j_call: TRBJ1-2
d_call: .
v_call: TRBV7-3
clone_size: .
cdr3_aa: CASSPGPLNGYTF
cdr3_nt: TGTGCCAGCAGCCCCGGTCCCCTCAATGGCTACACCTTC

j_call: TRBJ2-4
d_call: .
v_call: TRBV20-1
clone_size: .
cdr3_aa: CSASITGAKNIQYF
cdr3_nt: TGCAGTGCTAGTATAACGGGAGCCAAAAACATTCAGTACTTC

j_call: TRBJ2-7
d_call: TRBD2
v_call: TRBV7-9
clone_size: .
cdr3_aa: CASSLGSSGRSYEQYF
cdr3_nt: TGTGCCAGCAGCTTAGGGTCTAGCGGACGATCCTACGAGCAGTACTTC

j_call: TRBJ2-2
d_call: TRBD1
v_call: TRBV2
clone_size: .
cdr3_aa: CASSGQGVNTGELFF
cdr3_nt: TGTGCCAGCAGTGGTCAGGGGGTGAACACCGGGGAGCTGTTTTTT

j_call: TRBJ2-3
d_call: TRBD1
v_call: TRBV7-3
clone_size: once
cdr3_aa: CASSPGQGADTQYF
cdr3_nt: TGTGCCAGCAGCCCCGGACAGGGTGCAGATACGCAGTATTTT

j_call: TRBJ2-1
d_call: .
v_call: TRBV18
clone_size: .
cdr3_aa: CASSPYMRDEQFF
cdr3_nt: TGTGCCAGCTCACCATACATGAGGGATGAGCAGTTCTTC

j_call: TRBJ2-1
d_call: .
v_call: TRBV11-2
clone_size: .
cdr3_aa: CASSPSRGNEQFF
cdr3_nt: TGTGCCAGCAGCCCCTCGCGGGGCAATGAGCAGTTCTTC

j_call: TRBJ1-6
d_call: .
v_call: TRBV14
clone_size: few
cdr3_aa: CASSHRTAYNSPLHF
cdr3_nt: TGTGCCAGCAGCCACCGGACAGCCTATAATTCACCCCTCCACTTT

j_call: TRBJ2-7
d_call: TRBD1
v_call: TRBV15
clone_size: .
cdr3_aa: CATSRGTDLSYEQYF
cdr3_nt: TGTGCCACCAGCAGGGGGACAGACCTCTCCTACGAGCAGTACTTC

j_call: TRBJ2-1
d_call: TRBD2
v_call: TRBV19
clone_size: once
cdr3_aa: CASSPKGLAGYNEQFF
cdr3_nt: TGTGCCAGTAGTCCCAAGGGACTAGCGGGCTACAATGAGCAGTTCTTC

j_call: TRBJ1-4
d_call: .
v_call: TRBV2
clone_size: .
cdr3_aa: CASRTRPGVPEKLFF
cdr3_nt: TGTGCCAGCAGAACCAGGCCCGGGGTCCCAGAAAAACTGTTTTTT

j_call: TRBJ1-5
d_call: .
v_call: TRBV19
clone_size: .
cdr3_aa: CASSTARGGQPQHF
cdr3_nt: TGTGCCAGTAGTACGGCAAGGGGAGGCCAGCCCCAGCATTTT

j_call: TRBJ2-7
d_call: .
v_call: TRBV4-3
clone_size: .
cdr3_aa: CASSQGPGSYEQYF
cdr3_nt: TGCGCCAGCAGCCAAGGGCCAGGCTCCTACGAGCAGTACTTC

j_call: TRBJ2-5
d_call: TRBD1
v_call: TRBV9
clone_size: .
cdr3_aa: CASSIGQGIFYQETQYF
cdr3_nt: TGTGCCAGCAGCATCGGACAGGGGATTTTTTACCAAGAGACCCAGTACTTC

j_call: TRBJ1-5
d_call: .
v_call: TRBV30
clone_size: .
cdr3_aa: CAWSDGAGKQPQHF
cdr3_nt: TGTGCCTGGAGTGATGGCGCGGGGAAGCAGCCCCAGCATTTT

j_call: TRBJ1-2
d_call: TRBD1
v_call: TRBV28
clone_size: .
cdr3_aa: CASNNRKGQGAGYTF
cdr3_nt: TGTGCCAGCAACAATCGAAAGGGACAGGGGGCTGGCTACACCTTC

j_call: TRBJ2-1
d_call: TRBD2
v_call: TRBV11-2
clone_size: .
cdr3_aa: CASSLGGSSSYNEQFF
cdr3_nt: TGTGCCAGCAGCTTAGGCGGGAGTTCTTCCTACAATGAGCAGTTCTTC

j_call: TRBJ2-3
d_call: TRBD2
v_call: TRBV6-5
clone_size: once
cdr3_aa: CASSYSSLAATDTQYF
cdr3_nt: TGTGCCAGCAGTTACTCCTCCCTAGCGGCAACAGATACGCAGTATTTT

j_call: TRBJ2-3
d_call: TRBD1
v_call: TRBV10-2
clone_size: .
cdr3_aa: CASSQTGGTDTQYF
cdr3_nt: TGCGCCAGCAGCCAGACAGGGGGCACAGATACGCAGTATTTT

j_call: TRBJ1-1
d_call: .
v_call: TRBV3-1/TRBV3-2
clone_size: medium-sized
cdr3_aa: CASSQGVDRPLGTEAFF
cdr3_nt: TGTGCCAGCAGCCAAGGCGTGGACAGACCACTCGGAACTGAAGCTTTCTTT

j_call: TRBJ2-4
d_call: TRBD2
v_call: TRBV19
clone_size: .
cdr3_aa: CASSRGEVAKNIQYF
cdr3_nt: TGTGCCAGTAGTCGGGGGGAGGTAGCCAAAAACATTCAGTACTTC

j_call: TRBJ2-7
d_call: .
v_call: TRBV6-1
clone_size: .
cdr3_aa: CASREGTGSSGQYF
cdr3_nt: TGTGCCAGCAGGGAAGGCACAGGGAGTAGTGGGCAGTACTTC

j_call: TRBJ2-7
d_call: .
v_call: TRBV7-9
clone_size: many
cdr3_aa: CASSERGYEQYF
cdr3_nt: TGTGCCAGCAGCGAACGGGGTTACGAGCAGTACTTC

j_call: TRBJ1-2
d_call: TRBD1
v_call: TRBV9
clone_size: few
cdr3_aa: CASSVESQGAGGYTF
cdr3_nt: TGTGCCAGCAGCGTAGAAAGCCAGGGGGCTGGTGGCTACACCTTC

j_call: TRBJ2-7
d_call: TRBD2
v_call: TRBV30
clone_size: .
cdr3_aa: CAWNAGTSGSSYF
cdr3_nt: TGTGCCTGGAATGCCGGGACTAGCGGGAGTTCGTACTTC

j_call: TRBJ1-3
d_call: .
v_call: TRBV7-9
clone_size: once
cdr3_aa: CASSLNRQSSGNTIYF
cdr3_nt: TGTGCCAGCAGCTTAAACAGGCAATCCTCTGGAAACACCATATATTTT

j_call: TRBJ2-2
d_call: .
v_call: TRBV7-2
clone_size: .
cdr3_aa: CASTDTGELFF
cdr3_nt: TGTGCCAGCACCGACACCGGGGAGCTGTTTTTT

j_call: TRBJ2-3
d_call: .
v_call: TRBV12-5
clone_size: .
cdr3_aa: CASGLSGQEEGYTDTQYF
cdr3_nt: TGTGCTAGTGGTTTGTCCGGGCAGGAGGAGGGATACACAGATACGCAGTATTTT